Given below is one T cell receptor (beta chain) in context. Its antigen is not yet known. Base qualities are missing; no much larger clone stands one base away. The data belong to a study of blood T cell repertoires in COVID-19 (dated by TCRdb to about 2020). Regarding the research as a whole: The collaborator samples originated in the United States, Italy and Spain and spanned the acute and convalescent phases of COVID-19. The prospective study material was composed of cDNA or gDNA derived from T cells, B-cell-depleted T cells, or PBMCs. Deeply sampled blood TCRbeta repertoires from subjects exposed to, actively infected with, or recovered from COVID-19 were included in the dataset. The repertoires were made available in a free public database intended to serve as a resource for research on the immune response to SARS-CoV-2. Samples were obtained from the ongoing ImmuneRACE study (first 160 participants) and from 1,254 subjects provided by 6 global collaborators. Nearly every sample came with metadata listing a de-identified subject ID, COVID-19 status, age in years and sex. Where available, HLA class I and class II types were obtained from metadata supplied by the sample provider rather than from assay-based typing.

TCRbeta CDR3 regions were amplified from genomic DNA using the immunoSEQ Assay, a bias-controlled multiplex PCR. The source study handled its data this way. Nucleated cell counts per sample were estimated from amplification of reference gene primers within the assay. To quantify the absolute abundance of each unique TCRbeta CDR3 rearrangement, sequence reads were collapsed and filtered. For each sample, productive Simpson clonality was calculated by taking the square root of Simpson's diversity index across productive rearrangements. What TCRdb holds here is the immuneACCESS table cut down to in-frame rearrangements. Part of the clones is not present; checked against another copy, under half of the missing clones reflect an unresolved V gene, and the others are unexplained. The V and J calls and clone size come from that table; D and trimming were worked out from the DNA. Within this sample are more than 200,000 clones, with around 82% of them counted one time only. Under 5% of the sample belongs to the ten largest clones.

The collaborating institutions used their own protocols to collect whole blood in K2EDTA tubes. For TCRbeta analysis, collaborators shipped samples as frozen whole blood, isolated PBMCs, or DNA extracted from either of those sample types. Beyond this particular receptor, the publication reports: How much clinical and demographic metadata was included differed by source and by participant, and the metadata was provided uncurated.

The cysteine opens and the phenylalanine closes a CDR3 of 15 amino acids. Only the CDR3 DNA stays, 45 bases, in frame from base 1. From a lookup of the germline V gene, CDR1 and CDR2 are SGHAT and FQNNGV. V lost 5 bases and J lost 3 bases, and the count of bases not matched to a germline gene is 6. The sequence came from a man aged 50 to 60 with active or convalescent COVID-19. The chain employs TRBV11-2 and TRBJ1-3; 8 bases in between match TRBD1. Sequenced material: peripheral blood. The nucleotide sequence reads as follows: TGTGCCAGCAGCCTTGACAGGGGAATTGGAAACACCATATATTTT. Its translation reads: CASSLDRGIGNTIYF.